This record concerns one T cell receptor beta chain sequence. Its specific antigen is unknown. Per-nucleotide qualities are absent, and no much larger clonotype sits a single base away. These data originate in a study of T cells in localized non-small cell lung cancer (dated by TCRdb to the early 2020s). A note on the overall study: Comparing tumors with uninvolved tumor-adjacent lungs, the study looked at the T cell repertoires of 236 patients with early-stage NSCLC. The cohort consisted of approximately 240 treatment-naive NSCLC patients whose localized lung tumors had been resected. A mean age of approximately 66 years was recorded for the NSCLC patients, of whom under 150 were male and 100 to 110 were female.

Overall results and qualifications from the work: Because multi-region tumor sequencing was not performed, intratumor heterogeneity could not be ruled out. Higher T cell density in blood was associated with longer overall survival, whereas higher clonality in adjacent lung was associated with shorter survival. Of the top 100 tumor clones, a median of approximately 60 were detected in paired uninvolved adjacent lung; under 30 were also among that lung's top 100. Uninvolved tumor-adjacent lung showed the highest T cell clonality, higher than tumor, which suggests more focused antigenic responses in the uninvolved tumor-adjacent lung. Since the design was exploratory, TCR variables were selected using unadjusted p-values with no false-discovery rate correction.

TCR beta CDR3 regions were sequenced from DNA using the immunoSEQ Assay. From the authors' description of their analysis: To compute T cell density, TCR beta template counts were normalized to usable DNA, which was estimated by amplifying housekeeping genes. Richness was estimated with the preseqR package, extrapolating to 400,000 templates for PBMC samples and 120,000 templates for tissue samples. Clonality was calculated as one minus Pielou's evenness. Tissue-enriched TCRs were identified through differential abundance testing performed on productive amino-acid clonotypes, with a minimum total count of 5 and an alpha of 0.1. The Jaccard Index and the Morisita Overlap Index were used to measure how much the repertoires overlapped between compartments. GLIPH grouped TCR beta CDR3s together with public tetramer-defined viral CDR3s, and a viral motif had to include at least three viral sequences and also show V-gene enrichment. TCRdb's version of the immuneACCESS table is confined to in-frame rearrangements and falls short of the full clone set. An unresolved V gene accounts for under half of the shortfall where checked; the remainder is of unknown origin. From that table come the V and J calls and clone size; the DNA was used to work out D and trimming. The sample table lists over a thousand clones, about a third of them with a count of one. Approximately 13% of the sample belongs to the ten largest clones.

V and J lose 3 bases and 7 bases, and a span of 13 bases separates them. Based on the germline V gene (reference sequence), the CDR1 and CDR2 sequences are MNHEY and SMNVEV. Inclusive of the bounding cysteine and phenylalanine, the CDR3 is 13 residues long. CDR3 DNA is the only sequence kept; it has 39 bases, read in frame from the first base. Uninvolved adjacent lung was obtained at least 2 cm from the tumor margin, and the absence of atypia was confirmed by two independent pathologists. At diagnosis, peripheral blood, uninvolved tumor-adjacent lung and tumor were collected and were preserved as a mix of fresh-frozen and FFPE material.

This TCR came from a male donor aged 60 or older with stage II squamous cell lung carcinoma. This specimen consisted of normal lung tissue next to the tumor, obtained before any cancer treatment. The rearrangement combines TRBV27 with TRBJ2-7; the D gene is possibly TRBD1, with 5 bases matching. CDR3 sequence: CASSFQGMGEQYF. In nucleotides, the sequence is TGTGCCAGCAGTTTTCAGGGAATGGGGGAGCAGTACTTC.